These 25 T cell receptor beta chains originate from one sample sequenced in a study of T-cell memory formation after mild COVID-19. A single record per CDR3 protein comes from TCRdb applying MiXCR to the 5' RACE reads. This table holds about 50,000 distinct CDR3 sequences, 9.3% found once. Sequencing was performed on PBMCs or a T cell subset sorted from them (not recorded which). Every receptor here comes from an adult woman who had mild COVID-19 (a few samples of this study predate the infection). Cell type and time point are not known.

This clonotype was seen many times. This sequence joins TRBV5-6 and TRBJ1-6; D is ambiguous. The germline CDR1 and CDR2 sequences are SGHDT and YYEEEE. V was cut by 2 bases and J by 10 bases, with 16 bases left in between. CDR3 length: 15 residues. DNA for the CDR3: TGTGCCAGCAGCTTTTTTACCGGCGCAGGCTCACCCCTCCACTTT. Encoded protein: CASSFFTGAGSPLHF.

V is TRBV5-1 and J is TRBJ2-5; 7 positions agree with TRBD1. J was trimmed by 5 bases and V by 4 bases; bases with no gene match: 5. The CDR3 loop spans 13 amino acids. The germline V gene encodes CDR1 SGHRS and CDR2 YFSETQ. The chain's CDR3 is CASSQRGGETQYF. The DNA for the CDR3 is TGCGCCAGCAGCCAGCGAGGGGGCGAGACCCAGTACTTC.

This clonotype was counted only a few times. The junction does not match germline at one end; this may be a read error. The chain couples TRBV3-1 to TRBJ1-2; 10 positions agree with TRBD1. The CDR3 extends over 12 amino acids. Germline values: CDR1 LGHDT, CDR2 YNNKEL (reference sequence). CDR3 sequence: CASSHGTGDAHF. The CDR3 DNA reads TGTGCCAGCAGCCACGGGACAGGGGACGCTCACTTC.

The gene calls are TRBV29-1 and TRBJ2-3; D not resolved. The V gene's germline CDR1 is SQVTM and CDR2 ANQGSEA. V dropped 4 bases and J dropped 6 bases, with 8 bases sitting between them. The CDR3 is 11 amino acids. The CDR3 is CSVVGPDTQYF. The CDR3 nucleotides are TGCAGCGTTGTAGGCCCGGATACGCAGTATTTT.

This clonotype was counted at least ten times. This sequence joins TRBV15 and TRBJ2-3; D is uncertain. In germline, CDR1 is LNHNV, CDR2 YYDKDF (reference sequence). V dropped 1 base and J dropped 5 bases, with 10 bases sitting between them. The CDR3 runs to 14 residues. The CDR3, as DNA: TGTGCCACCAGCAGAGGGACCAGAGTAGATACGCAGTATTTT. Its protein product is CATSRGTRVDTQYF.

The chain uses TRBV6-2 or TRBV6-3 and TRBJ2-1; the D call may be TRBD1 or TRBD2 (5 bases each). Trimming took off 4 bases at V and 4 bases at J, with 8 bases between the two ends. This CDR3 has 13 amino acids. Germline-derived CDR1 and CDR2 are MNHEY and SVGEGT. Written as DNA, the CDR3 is TGTGCCAGCAGTTGGGACCGGTACAATGAGCAGTTCTTC. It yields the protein CASSWDRYNEQFF.

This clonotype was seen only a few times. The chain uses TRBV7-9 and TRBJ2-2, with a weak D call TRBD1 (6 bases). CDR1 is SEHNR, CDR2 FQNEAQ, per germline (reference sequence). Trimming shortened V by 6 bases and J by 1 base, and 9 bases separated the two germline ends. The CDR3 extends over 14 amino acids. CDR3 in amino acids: CASRTGLNTGELFF. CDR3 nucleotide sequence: TGTGCCAGCAGGACAGGACTGAACACCGGGGAGCTGTTTTTT.

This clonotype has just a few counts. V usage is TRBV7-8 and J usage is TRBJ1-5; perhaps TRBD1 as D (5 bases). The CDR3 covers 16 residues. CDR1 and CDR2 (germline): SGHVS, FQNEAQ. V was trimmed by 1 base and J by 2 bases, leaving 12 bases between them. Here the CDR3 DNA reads TGTGCCAGCAGCTTAGGGGACTTATGGGGCAATCAGCCCCAGCATTTT. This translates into CASSLGDLWGNQPQHF.

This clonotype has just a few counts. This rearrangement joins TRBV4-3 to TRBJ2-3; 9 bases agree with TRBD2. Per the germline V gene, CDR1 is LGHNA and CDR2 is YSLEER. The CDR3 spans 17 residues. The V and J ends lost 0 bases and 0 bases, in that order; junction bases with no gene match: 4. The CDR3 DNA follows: TGCGCCAGCAGCCAAGACCCGCTAGCGGGGAGCACAGATACGCAGTATTTT. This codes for CASSQDPLAGSTDTQYF.

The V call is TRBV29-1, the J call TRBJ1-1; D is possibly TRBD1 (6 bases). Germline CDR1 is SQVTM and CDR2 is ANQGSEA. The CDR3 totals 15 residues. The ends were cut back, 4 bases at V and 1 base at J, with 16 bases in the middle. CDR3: CSVGGGVAENTEAFF. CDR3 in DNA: TGCAGCGTTGGAGGGGGGGTTGCGGAGAACACTGAAGCTTTCTTT.

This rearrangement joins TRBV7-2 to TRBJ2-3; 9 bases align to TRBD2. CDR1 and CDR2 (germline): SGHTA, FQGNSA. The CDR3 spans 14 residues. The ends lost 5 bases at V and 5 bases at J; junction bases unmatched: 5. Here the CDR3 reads CASSGSGSVDTQYF. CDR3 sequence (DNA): TGTGCCAGCAGCGGTAGCGGGAGCGTAGATACGCAGTATTTT.

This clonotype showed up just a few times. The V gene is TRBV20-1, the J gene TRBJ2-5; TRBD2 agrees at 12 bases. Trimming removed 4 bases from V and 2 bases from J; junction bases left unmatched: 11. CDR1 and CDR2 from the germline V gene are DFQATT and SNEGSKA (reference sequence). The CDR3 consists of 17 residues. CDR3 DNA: TGCAGTGCTACTCCGGGACTAGCGGGCTTCGATCAAGAGACCCAGTACTTC. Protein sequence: CSATPGLAGFDQETQYF.

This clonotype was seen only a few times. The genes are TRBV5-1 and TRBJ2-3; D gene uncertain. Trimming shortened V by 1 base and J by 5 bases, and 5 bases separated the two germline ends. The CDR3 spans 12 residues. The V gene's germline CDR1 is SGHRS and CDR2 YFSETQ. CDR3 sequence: CASSLLRDTQYF. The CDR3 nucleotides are TGCGCCAGCAGCTTGCTGCGAGATACGCAGTATTTT.

CDR3: CASSLATDRTDTQYF. In DNA form, the CDR3 reads TGTGCCAGCAGCTTAGCTACAGACAGGACAGATACGCAGTATTTT. The rearrangement joins TRBV7-9 to TRBJ2-3; TRBD1 is a possible D gene (6 bases). The CDR3 runs 15 residues. V lost 0 bases to trimming and J lost 3 bases, with 10 bases between them. In germline, CDR1 is SEHNR, CDR2 FQNEAQ (reference sequence).

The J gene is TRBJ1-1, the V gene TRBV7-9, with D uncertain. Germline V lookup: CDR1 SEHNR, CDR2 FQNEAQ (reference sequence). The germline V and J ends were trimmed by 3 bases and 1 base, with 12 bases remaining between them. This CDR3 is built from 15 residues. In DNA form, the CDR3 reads TGTGCCAGCAGCTTGATTTTCGGCGCGAACACTGAAGCTTTCTTT. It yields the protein CASSLIFGANTEAFF.

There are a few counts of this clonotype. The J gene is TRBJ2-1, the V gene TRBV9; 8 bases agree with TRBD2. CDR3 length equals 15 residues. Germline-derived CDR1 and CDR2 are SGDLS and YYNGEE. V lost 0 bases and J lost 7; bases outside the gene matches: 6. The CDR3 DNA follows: TGTGCCAGCAGCGTAGGGGGCGGGAGGATGAATGAGCAGTTCTTC. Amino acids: CASSVGGGRMNEQFF.

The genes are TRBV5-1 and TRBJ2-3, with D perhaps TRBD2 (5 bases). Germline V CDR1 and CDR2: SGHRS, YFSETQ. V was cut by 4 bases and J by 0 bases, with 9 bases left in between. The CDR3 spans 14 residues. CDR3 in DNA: TGCGCCAGCAGCGGAGGACCTAGCACAGATACGCAGTATTTT. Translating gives CASSGGPSTDTQYF.

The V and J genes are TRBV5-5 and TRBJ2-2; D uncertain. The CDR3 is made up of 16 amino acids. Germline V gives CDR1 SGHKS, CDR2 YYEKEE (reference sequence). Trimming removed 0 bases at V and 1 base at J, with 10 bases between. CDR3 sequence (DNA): TGTGCCAGCAGCTTGGTTAGAATACGGAACACCGGGGAGCTGTTTTTT. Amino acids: CASSLVRIRNTGELFF.

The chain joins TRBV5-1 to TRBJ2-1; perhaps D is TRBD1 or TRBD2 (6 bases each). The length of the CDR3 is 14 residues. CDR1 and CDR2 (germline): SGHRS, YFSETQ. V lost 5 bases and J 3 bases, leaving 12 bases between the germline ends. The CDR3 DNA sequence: TGCGCCAGCAGTTTGAGGGGGGTCTACAATGAGCAGTTCTTC. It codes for CASSLRGVYNEQFF.

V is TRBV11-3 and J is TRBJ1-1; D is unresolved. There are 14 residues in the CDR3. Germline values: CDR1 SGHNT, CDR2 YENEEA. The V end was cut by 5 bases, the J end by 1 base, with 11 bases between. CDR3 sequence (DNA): TGTGCCAGCAGCCTACACCCAGCGAACACTGAAGCTTTCTTT. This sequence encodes CASSLHPANTEAFF.

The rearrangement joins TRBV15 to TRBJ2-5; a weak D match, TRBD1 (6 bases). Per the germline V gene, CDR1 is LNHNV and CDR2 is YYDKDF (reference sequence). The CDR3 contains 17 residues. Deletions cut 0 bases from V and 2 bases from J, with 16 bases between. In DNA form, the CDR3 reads TGTGCCACCAGCAGAGATAGAGGGACAAGCGTTCAAGAGACCCAGTACTTC. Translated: CATSRDRGTSVQETQYF. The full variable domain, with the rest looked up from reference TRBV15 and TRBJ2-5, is DAMVIQNPRYQVTQFGKPVTLSCSQTLNHNVMYWYQQKSSQAPKLLFHYYDKDFNNEADTPDNFQSRRPNTSFCFLDIRSPGLGDTAMYLCATSRDRGTSVQETQYFGPGTRLLVL.

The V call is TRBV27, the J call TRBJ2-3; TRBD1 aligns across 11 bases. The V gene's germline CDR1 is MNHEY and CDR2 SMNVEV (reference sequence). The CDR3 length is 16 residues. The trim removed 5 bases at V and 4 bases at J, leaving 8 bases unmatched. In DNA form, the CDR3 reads TGTGCCAGCAGTCACCCTCCGGGACAGGGGGCAGATACGCAGTATTTT. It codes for CASSHPPGQGADTQYF.

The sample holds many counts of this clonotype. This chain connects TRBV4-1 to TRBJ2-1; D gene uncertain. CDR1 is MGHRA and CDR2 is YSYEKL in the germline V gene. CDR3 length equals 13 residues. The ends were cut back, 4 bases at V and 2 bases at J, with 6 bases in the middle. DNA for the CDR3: TGCGCCAGCAGCCCTCAACCCTACAATGAGCAGTTCTTC. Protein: CASSPQPYNEQFF.

The CDR3 region is CASSRQSNQPQHF. The CDR3 DNA sequence: TGTGCCAGCAGCAGACAGAGCAATCAGCCCCAGCATTTT. The chain uses TRBV7-2 and TRBJ1-5, with D possibly being TRBD1 (5 bases). CDR1 is SGHTA, CDR2 FQGNSA, per germline. There are 13 residues in the CDR3. Between the trimmed V and J ends, which lost 5 bases and 1 base, there was a span of 6 bases. Looking up the rest from reference TRBV7-2 and TRBJ1-5 gives the full variable domain: GAGVSQSPSNKVTEKGKDVELRCDPISGHTALYWYRQSLGQGLEFLIYFQGNSAPDKSGLPSDRFSAERTGGSVSTLTIQRTQQEDSAVYLCASSRQSNQPQHFGDGTRLSIL.

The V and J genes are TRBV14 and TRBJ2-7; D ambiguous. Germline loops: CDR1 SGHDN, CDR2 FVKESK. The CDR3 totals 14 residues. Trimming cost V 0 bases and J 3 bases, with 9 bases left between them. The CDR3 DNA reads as TGTGCCAGCAGCCAAGATCTACGGTTCTACGAGCAGTACTTC. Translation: CASSQDLRFYEQYF.